Sequencing of this T cell receptor (beta chain) was carried out in a study of cytomegalovirus exposure and HLA in healthy donors. Whole-study results and caveats: With further analysis later on, most CMV-associated TCR beta chains appeared HLA-restricted.

Regarding this clone: The target antigen is unknown.

Both 60 Vbeta primers and 13 Jbeta primers went into the PCR. Some clones are missing from TCRdb's copy, which holds only in-frame ones; the method was immunoSEQ multiplex PCR. Its table records some 150,000 clones. This CDR3 contains 14 residues. Unmatched junction bases numbered 6, after V lost 6 bases and J lost 8 bases. The germline gives CDR1 MNHEY, CDR2 SVGAGI. The material sequenced was PBMCs. V is TRBV6-5 and J is TRBJ2-1; TRBD2 agrees at 11 bases. The origin of this receptor is a woman between 18 and 30 years old in good health and CMV-seronegative. CDR3 in amino acids: CASSLSSGRYEQFF. CDR3 bases: TGTGCCAGCAGCCTCTCTAGCGGGAGGTATGAGCAGTTCTTC.